The text below deals with one TCR beta chain. What it recognizes is unknown. The data were obtained in a study of T cells in Graves' hyperthyroidism and ophthalmopathy. Across the whole study: Upon initial diagnosis and before any treatment, peripheral blood was collected.

Study observations and caveats: Ophthalmopathy and stable hyperthyroidism were separated by a 13 V-J model.

The investigators amplified TCR beta CDR3 regions from RNA transcripts. A set of HTBI primers served as the primers for a first-round RT-PCR of the TCR CDR3. TCRdb called the multiplex PCR reads again in MiXCR, with one record for every CDR3 protein. The top ten clones hold around 13% of a sample with 400,000 to 450,000 distinct CDR3 sequences, approximately 14% of them seen once. V was cut by 0 bases and J by 2 bases, with 12 bases left in between. CDR1 is DFQATT, CDR2 SNEGSKA, per germline (reference sequence). The CDR3 length is 15 residues. Uncontrolled infection, other autoimmune disease, pregnancy or lactation disqualified patients from enrolment. Orbital computed tomography and thyroid ultrasound, together with serum TRAb and thyroxine and clinical symptoms, were used for diagnoses.

J is TRBJ2-3 and V is TRBV20-1; a weak D match, TRBD1 (5 bases). Input material: blood. The sequence was obtained from a man between 18 and 29 years old with Graves' ophthalmopathy. This chain's CDR3 is CSARDSRTYTDTQYF. The CDR3 DNA follows: TGCAGTGCTAGAGATTCTCGGACATACACAGATACGCAGTATTTT.